This TCR beta chain was captured by sequencing in a study of cytomegalovirus exposure and HLA in healthy donors. Study findings and constraints: A later analysis reportedly identified an Asian-associated ancestry cluster as carrying fewer N-insertions than the approximately 670-donor mean. Specific recognition of CMV antigens was confirmed in vitro for a few chains (all CMV-associated). When analyzed later, a missense DCLRE1C variant was found to be linked to TCR beta V- and J-gene trimming.

Germline values: CDR1 ENHRY, CDR2 SYGVKD. This CDR3 has 14 amino acids. Trimming took 3 bases from V and 5 from J; bases not matched to a gene: 3. PCR was performed using 60 Vbeta and 13 Jbeta primers. Produced via immunoSEQ multiplex PCR; TCRdb's table is partial and in-frame only. Here the sample spans 120,000 or so clones, approximately 68% being singletons. Notes on this clone: The antigen is undetermined.

This receptor was obtained from a man aged 25 to 40 in good health and CMV-seropositive. The chain couples TRBV10-3 to TRBJ2-7; TRBD1 agrees at 11 bases. The sequenced sample was PBMCs. DNA of the CDR3: TGTGCCATCAGTGATAGGACAGGGGGCGACGAGCAGTACTTC. Translating it yields CAISDRTGGDEQYF.